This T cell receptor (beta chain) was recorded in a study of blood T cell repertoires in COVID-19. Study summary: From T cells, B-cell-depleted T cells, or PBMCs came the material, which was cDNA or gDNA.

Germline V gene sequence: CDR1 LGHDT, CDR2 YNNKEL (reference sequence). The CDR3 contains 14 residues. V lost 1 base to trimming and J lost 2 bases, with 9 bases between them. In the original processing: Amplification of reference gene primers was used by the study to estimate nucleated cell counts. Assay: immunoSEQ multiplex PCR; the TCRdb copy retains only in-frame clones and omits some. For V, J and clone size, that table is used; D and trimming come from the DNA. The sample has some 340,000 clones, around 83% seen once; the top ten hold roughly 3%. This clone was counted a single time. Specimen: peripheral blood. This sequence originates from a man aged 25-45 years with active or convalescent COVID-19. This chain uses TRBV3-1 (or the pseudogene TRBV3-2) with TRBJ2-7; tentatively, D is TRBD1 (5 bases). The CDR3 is CASSQVTGTYEQYF. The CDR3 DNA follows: TGTGCCAGCAGCCAAGTTACAGGAACCTACGAGCAGTACTTC.